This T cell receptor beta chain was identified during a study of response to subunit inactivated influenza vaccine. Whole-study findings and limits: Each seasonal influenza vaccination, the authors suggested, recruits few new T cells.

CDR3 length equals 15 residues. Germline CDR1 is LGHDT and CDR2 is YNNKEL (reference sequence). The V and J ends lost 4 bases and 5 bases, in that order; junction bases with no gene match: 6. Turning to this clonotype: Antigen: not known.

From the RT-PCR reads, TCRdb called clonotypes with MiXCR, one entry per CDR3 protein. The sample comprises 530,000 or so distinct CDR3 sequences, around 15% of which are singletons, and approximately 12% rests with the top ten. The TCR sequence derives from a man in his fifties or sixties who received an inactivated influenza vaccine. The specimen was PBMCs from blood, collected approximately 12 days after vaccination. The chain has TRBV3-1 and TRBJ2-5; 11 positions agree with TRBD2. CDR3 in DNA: TGTGCCAGCAGCCCCCGACTAGCGGGGTTGGAGACCCAGTACTTC. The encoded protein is CASSPRLAGLETQYF.